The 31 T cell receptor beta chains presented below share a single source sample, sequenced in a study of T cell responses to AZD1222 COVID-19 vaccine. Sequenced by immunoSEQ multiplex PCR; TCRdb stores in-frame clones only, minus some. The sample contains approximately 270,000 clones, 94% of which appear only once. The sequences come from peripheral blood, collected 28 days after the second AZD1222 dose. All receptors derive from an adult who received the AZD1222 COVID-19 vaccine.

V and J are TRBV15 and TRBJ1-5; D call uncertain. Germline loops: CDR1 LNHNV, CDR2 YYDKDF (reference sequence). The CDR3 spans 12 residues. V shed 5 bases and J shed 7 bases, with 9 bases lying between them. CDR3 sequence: CATSFRSQPQHF. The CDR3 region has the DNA TGTGCCACCAGCTTCCGCTCGCAGCCCCAGCATTTT.

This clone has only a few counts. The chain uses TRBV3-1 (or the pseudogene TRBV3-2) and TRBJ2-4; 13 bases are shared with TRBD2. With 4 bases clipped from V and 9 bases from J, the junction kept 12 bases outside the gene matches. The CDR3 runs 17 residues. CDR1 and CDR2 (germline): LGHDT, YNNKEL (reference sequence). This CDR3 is CASSPPGLAGPDGIQYF. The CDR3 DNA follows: TGTGCCAGCAGCCCCCCGGGACTAGCGGGACCTGACGGCATTCAGTACTTC.

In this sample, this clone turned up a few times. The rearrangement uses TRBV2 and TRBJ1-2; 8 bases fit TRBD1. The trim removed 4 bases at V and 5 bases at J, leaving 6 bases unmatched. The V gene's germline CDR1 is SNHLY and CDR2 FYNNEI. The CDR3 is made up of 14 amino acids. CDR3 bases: TGTGCCAGCAGTGGATACGACAGGGGTTATGGCTACACCTTC. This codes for CASSGYDRGYGYTF.

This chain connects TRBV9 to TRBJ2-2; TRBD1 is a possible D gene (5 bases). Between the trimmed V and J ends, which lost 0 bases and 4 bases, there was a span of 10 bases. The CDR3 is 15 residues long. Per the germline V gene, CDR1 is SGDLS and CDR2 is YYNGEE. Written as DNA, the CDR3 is TGTGCCAGCAGCGTAGGGGGCGCCGGCACCGGGGAGCTGTTTTTT. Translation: CASSVGGAGTGELFF.

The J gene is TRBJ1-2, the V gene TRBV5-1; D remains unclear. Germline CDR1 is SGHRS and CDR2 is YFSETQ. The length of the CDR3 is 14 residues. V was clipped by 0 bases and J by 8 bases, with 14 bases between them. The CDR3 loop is CASSLDSSRVGYTF. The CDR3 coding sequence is TGCGCCAGCAGCTTGGATTCCTCCCGGGTCGGCTACACCTTC.

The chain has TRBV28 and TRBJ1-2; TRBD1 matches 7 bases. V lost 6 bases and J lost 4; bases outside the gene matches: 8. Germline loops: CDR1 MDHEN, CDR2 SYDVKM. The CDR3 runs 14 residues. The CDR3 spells CASRLTGARYGYTF. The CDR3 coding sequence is TGTGCCAGCAGGTTAACAGGGGCCCGCTATGGCTACACCTTC.

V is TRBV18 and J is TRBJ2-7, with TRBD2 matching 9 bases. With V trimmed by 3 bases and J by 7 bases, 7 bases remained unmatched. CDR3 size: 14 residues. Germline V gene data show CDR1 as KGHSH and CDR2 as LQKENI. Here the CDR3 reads CASSPSLAGYEQYF. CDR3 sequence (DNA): TGTGCCAGCTCACCGTCGCTAGCGGGATATGAGCAGTACTTC. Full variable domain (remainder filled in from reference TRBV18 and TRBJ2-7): NAGVMQNPRHLVRRRGQEARLRCSPMKGHSHVYWYRQLPEEGLKFMVYLQKENIIDESGMPKERFSAEFPKEGPSILRIQQVVRGDSAAYFCASSPSLAGYEQYFGPGTRLTVT.

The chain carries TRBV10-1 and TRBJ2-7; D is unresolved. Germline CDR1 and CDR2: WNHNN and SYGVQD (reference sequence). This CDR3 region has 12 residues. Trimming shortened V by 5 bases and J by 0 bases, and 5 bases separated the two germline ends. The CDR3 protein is CASSPSSYEQYF. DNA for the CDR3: TGCGCCAGCAGTCCCAGCTCCTACGAGCAGTACTTC.

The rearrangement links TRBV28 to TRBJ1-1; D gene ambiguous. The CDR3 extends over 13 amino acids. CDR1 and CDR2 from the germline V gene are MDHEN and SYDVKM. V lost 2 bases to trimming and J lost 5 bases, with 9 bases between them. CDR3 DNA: TGTGCCAGCAGTTTACCCGGGGATACTGAAGCTTTCTTT. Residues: CASSLPGDTEAFF.

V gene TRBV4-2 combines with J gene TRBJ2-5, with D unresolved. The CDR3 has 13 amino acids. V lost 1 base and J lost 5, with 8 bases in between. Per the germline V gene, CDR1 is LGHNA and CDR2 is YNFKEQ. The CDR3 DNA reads TGTGCCAGCAGCCAAGGTGTGAGTGAGACCCAGTACTTC. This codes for CASSQGVSETQYF.

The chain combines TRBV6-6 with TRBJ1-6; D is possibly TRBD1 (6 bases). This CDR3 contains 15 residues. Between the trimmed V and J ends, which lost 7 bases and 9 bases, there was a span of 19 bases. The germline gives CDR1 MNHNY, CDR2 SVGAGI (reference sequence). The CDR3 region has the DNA TGTGCCAGCATTCAGATGGGGGGGCCGGGTTCACCCCTCCACTTT. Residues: CASIQMGGPGSPLHF.

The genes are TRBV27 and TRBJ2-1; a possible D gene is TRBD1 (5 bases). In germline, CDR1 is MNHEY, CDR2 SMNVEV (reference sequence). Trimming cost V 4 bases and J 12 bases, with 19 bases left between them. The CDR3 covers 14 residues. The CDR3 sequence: CASSYYDSGQGQFF. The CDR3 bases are TGTGCCAGCAGTTATTATGACAGTGGGCAGGGGCAGTTCTTC.

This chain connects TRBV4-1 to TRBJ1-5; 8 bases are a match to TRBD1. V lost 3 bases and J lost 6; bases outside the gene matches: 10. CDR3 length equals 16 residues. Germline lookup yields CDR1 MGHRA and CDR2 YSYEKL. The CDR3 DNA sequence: TGCGCCAGCAGCCAGGATACCGGGACAGGCATTCAGCCCCAGCATTTT. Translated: CASSQDTGTGIQPQHF.

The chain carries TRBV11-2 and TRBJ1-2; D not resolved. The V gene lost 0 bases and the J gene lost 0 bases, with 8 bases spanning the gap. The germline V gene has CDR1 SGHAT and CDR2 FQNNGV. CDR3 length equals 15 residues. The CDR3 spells CASSLEGQANYGYTF. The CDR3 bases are TGTGCCAGCAGCTTAGAAGGTCAGGCTAACTATGGCTACACCTTC.

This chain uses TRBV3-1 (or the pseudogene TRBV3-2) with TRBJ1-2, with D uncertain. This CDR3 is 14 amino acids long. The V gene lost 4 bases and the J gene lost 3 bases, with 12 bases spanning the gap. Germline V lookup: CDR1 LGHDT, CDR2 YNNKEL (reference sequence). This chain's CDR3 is CASSPSSTHYGYTF. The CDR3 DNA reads TGTGCCAGCAGCCCTTCTAGCACCCACTATGGCTACACCTTC.

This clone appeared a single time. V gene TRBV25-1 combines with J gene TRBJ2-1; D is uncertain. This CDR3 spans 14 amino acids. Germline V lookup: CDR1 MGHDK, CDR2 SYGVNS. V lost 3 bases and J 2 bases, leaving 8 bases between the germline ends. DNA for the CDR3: TGTGCCAGCAGTGATAGCCATACCTACAATGAGCAGTTCTTC. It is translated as CASSDSHTYNEQFF.

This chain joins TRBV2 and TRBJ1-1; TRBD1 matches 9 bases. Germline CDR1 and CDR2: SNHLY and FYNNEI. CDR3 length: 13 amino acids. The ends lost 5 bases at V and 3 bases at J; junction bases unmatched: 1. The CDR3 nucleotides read TGTGCCAGCAGTACAGGGGGCTACACTGAAGCTTTCTTT. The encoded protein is CASSTGGYTEAFF. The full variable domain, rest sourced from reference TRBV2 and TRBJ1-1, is EPEVTQTPSHQVTQMGQEVILRCVPISNHLYFYWYRQILGQKVEFLVSFYNNEISEKSEIFDDQFSVERPDGSNFTLKIRSTKLEDSAMYFCASSTGGYTEAFFGQGTRLTVV.

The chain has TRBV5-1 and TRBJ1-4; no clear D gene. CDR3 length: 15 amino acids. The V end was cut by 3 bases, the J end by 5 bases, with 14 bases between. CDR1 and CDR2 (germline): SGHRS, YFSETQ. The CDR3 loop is CASSSGSGPNEKLFF. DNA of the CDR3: TGCGCCAGCAGCTCTGGGTCCGGGCCGAATGAAAAACTGTTTTTT. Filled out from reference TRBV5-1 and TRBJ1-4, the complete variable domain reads KAGVTQTPRYLIKTRGQQVTLSCSPISGHRSVSWYQQTPGQGLQFLFEYFSETQRNKGNFPGRFSGRQFSNSRSEMNVSTLELGDSALYLCASSSGSGPNEKLFFGSGTQLSVL.

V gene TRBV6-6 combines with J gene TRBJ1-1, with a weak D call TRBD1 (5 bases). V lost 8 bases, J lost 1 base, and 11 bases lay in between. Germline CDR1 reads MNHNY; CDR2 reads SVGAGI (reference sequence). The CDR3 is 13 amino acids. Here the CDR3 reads CASVPGTNTEAFF. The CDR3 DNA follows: TGTGCCAGCGTCCCGGGGACGAACACTGAAGCTTTCTTT.

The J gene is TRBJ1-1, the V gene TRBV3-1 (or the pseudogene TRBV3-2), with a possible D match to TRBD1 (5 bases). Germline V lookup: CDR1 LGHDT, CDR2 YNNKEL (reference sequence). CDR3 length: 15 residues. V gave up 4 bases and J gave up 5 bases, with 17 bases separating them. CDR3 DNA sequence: TGTGCCAGCAGCCCCCGGAGGGCAGGGAATACTGAAGCTTTCTTT. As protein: CASSPRRAGNTEAFF.

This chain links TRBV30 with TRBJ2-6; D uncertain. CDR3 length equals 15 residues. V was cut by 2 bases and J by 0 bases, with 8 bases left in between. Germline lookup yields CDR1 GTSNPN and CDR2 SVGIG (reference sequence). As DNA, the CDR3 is TGTGCCTGGAGTCGTGGGAACTCTGGGGCCAACGTCCTGACTTTC. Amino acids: CAWSRGNSGANVLTF.

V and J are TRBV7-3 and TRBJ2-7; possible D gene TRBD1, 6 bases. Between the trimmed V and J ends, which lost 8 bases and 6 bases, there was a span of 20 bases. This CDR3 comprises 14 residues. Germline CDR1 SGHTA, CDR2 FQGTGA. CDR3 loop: CASPTPGELPEQYF. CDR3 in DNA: TGTGCCAGCCCCACCCCAGGGGAACTACCCGAGCAGTACTTC.

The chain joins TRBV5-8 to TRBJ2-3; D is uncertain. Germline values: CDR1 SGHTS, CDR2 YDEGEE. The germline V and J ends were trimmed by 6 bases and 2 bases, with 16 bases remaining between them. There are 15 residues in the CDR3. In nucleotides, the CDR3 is TGTGCCAGCATCCCCCCTAGGACCATCACAGATACGCAGTATTTT. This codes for CASIPPRTITDTQYF.

CDR3 DNA: TGTGCCAGCAGCCCTGTGACTAGCGGGGGTGATACGCAGTATTTT. The encoded protein is CASSPVTSGGDTQYF. The chain joins TRBV7-9 to TRBJ2-3; 12 nucleotides match TRBD2. The CDR3 loop spans 15 amino acids. The germline V gene encodes CDR1 SEHNR and CDR2 FQNEAQ (reference sequence). After removal of 5 bases from V and 6 bases from J, the junction contained 6 bases not matched to a gene.

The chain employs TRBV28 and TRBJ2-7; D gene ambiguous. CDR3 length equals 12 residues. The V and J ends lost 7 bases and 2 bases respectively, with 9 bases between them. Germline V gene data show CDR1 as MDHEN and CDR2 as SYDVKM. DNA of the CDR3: TGTGCCAGCACCTCAGGCCCCTACGAGCAGTACTTC. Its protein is CASTSGPYEQYF.

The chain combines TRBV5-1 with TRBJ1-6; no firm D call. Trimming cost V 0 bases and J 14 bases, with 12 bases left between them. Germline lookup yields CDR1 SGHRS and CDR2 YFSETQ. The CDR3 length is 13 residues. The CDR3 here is CASSLGGRGTLHF. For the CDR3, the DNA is TGCGCCAGCAGCTTGGGAGGCCGTGGGACCCTCCACTTT.

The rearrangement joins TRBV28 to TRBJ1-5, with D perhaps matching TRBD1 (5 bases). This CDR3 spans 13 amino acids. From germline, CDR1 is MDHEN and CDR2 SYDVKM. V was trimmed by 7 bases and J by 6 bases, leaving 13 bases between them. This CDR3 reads CASTGGGTQPQHF. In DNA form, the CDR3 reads TGTGCCAGCACGGGGGGAGGGACTCAGCCCCAGCATTTT.

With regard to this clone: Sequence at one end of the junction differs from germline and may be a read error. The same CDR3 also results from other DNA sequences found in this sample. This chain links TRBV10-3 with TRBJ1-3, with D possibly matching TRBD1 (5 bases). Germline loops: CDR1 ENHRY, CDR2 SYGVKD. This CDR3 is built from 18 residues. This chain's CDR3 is CAISESYPGGISGNTIYF. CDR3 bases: TGTGCCATCAGCGAGTCATATCCGGGGGGGATCTCTGGAAACACCATATATTTT.

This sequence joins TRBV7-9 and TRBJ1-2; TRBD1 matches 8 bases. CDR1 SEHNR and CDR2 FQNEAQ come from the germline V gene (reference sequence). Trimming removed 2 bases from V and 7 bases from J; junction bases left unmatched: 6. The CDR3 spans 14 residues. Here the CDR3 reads CASSLIQGAGGYTF. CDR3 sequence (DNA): TGTGCCAGCAGCTTAATTCAGGGGGCAGGTGGCTACACCTTC.

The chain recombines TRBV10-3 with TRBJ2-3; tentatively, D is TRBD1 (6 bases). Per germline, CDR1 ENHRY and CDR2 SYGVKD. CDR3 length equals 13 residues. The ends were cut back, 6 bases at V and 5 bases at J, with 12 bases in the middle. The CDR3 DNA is TGTGCCATCAGGTTGACAGGCGGAGATACGCAGTATTTT. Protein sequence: CAIRLTGGDTQYF.

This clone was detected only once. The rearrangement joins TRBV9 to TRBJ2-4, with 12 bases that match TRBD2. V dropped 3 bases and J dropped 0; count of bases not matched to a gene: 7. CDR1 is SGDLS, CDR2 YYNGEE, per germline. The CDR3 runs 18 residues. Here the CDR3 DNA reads TGTGCCAGCAGCGCGGGACTAGCGGGTAATCTAGCCAAAAACATTCAGTACTTC. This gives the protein CASSAGLAGNLAKNIQYF.